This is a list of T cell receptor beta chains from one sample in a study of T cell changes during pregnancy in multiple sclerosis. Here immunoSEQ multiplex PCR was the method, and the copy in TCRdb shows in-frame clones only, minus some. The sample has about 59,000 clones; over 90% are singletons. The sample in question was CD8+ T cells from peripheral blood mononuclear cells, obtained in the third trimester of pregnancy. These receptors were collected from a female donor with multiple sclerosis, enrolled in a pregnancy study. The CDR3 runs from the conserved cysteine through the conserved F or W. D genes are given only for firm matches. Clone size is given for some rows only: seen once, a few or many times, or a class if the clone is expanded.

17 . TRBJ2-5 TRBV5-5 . TGTGCCAGCAGCTTTGGGAGTGGGACTGTACCGCAAGAGACCCAGTACTTC CASSFGSGTVPQETQYF
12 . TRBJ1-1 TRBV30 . TGTGCCTGGAGTGTAACGGACACTGAAGCTTTCTTT CAWSVTDTEAFF
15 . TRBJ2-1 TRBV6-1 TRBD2 TGTGCCAGCAGTGAACTAGCGGGAGGGTACAATGAGCAGTTCTTC CASSELAGGYNEQFF
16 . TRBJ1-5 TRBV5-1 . TGCGCCAGCAGCCCACCTAAGGAGGAAGGTGCTCAGCCCCAGCATTTT CASSPPKEEGAQPQHF
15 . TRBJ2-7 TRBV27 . TGTGCCAGCCAAATCAGGGGCCCCCTATCCTACGAGCAGTACTTC CASQIRGPLSYEQYF
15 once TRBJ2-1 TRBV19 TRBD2 TGTGCCAGTACTAGCGGGGGAAGCTCCTACAATGAGCAGTTCTTC CASTSGGSSYNEQFF
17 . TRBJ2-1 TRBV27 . TGTGCCAGCAGATTGGACAGTCCATTAAGCTCCTACAGTGAGCAGTTCTTC CASRLDSPLSSYSEQFF
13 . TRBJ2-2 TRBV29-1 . TGCAGCACGCCGGGACTCAACACCGGGGAGCTGTTTTTT CSTPGLNTGELFF
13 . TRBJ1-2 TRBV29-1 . TGCAGCGTTGATACATATGATAACTATGGCTACACCTTC CSVDTYDNYGYTF
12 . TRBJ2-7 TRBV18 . TGTGCCAGCTCACTCAGGGGGGACGAGCAGTACTTC CASSLRGDEQYF
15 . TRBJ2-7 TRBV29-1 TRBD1 TGCAGCGTCACAGAACAGGGGGCAGGATCCTACGAGCAGTACTTC CSVTEQGAGSYEQYF
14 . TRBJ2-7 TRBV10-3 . TGTGCCATCAGTGAGTCAGGCGGGATCGACGAGCAGTACTTC CAISESGGIDEQYF
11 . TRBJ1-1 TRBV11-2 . TGTGCCAGCAGCTTACTCCCTGAAGCTTTCTTT CASSLLPEAFF
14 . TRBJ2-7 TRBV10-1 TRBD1 TGCGCCAGCAGTTCAGGGGGAATTCCCAACGAGCAGTACTTC CASSSGGIPNEQYF
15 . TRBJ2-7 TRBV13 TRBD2 TGTGCCAGCAGCGCCGGGACTAGCGGGGTCTACGAGCAGTACTTC CASSAGTSGVYEQYF
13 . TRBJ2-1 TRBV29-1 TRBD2 TGCAGCGGGCTAGCGGGAGTCTTGGATGAGCAGTTCTTC CSGLAGVLDEQFF
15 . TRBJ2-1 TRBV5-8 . TGTGCCAGCAGCTTACCGGGCTTGGGGGGCAATGAGCAGTTCTTC CASSLPGLGGNEQFF
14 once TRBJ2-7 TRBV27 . TGTGCCAGCAGTTTGGGCATTAACTCCTACGAGCAGTACTTC CASSLGINSYEQYF
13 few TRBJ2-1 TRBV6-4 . TGTGCCAGCAGTGACAGACAGTACAATGAGCAGTTCTTC CASSDRQYNEQFF
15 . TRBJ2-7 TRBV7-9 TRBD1 TGTGCCAGCAGCTTAGTGGGACAGGGTCCCTACGAGCAGTACTTC CASSLVGQGPYEQYF
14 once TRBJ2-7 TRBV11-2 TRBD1 TGTGCCAGCAGCTTGGGGACAGGGGCGAGGGAGCAGTACTTC CASSLGTGAREQYF
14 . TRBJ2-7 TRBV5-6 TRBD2 TGTGCCAGCAGCTTACTAGCGGGAGGGTACGAGCAGTACTTC CASSLLAGGYEQYF
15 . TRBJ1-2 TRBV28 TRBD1 TGTGCCAGCAGTGATCCGGGACAGGGTTTCTATGGCTACACCTTC CASSDPGQGFYGYTF
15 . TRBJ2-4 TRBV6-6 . TGTGCCAGCAGTTCGGTTCGCCCGGGGGAAAACATTCAGTACTTC CASSSVRPGENIQYF
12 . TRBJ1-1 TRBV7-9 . TGTGCCAGCAGCGGGGGCTGGCAAGAAGCTTTCTTT CASSGGWQEAFF
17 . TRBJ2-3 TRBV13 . TGTGCCAGCAGCCTCCCGGTACAGGGCCCCGGCACAGATACGCAGTATTTT CASSLPVQGPGTDTQYF
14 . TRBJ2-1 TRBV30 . TGTGCCTGGAGTGTAAGGGACAACTACAATGAGCAGTTCTTC CAWSVRDNYNEQFF
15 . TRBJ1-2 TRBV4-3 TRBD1 TGCGCCAGCAGCCTTTGGGACAGATCTAACTATGGCTACACCTTC CASSLWDRSNYGYTF
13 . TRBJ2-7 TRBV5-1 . TGCGCCAGCAGCGAGTCGTGGGACTTCGAGCAGTACTTC CASSESWDFEQYF
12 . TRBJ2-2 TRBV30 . TGTGCCTGGAGATCCCTGTCCGGGGAGCTGTTTTTT CAWRSLSGELFF
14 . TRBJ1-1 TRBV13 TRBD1 TGTGCCAGCAGCCAACAGGGGGCTAATACTGAAGCTTTCTTT CASSQQGANTEAFF
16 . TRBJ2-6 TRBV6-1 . TGTGCCAGCAGGGAACAGGGTTACGCTGGGGCCAACGTCCTGACTTTC CASREQGYAGANVLTF
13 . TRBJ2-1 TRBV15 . TGTGCCACCAGCAGTACTAGTATCGATGAGCAGTTCTTC CATSSTSIDEQFF
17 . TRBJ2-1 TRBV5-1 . TGCGCCAGCAGCTGGGGGGAGCGATTTGGACCCAACAATGAGCAGTTCTTC CASSWGERFGPNNEQFF
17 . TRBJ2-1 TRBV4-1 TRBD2 TGCGCCAGCAGCCAAGAAAGCGGGAGGGCGGCTTACAATGAGCAGTTCTTC CASSQESGRAAYNEQFF
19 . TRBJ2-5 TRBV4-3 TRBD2 TGCGCCAGCAGCCCAGGAGGGACTAGCGGGAGGAGATACCAAGAGACCCAGTACTTC CASSPGGTSGRRYQETQYF
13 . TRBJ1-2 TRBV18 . TGTGCCAGCTCACCGCCCCGGGAGGTTGGCTACACCTTC CASSPPREVGYTF
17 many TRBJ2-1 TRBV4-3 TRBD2 TGCGCCAGCAGCCAAGATAGTAGCGGGAGGGCCTACAATGAGCAGTTCTTC CASSQDSSGRAYNEQFF
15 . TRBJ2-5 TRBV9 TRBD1 TGTGCCAGCAGCCGGGCAGGGGGCCACCAAGAGACCCAGTACTTC CASSRAGGHQETQYF
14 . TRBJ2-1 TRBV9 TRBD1 TGTGCCAGCAGCGACCGGGACAGGCTCAATGAGCAGTTCTTC CASSDRDRLNEQFF
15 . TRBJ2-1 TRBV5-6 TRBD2 TGTGCCAGCAGCCCGACTAGCGGGGTATACAATGAGCAGTTCTTC CASSPTSGVYNEQFF
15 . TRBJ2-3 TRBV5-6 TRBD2 TGTGCCAGCAGCTCACTAGCGGGAGAGTGGGATACGCAGTATTTT CASSSLAGEWDTQYF
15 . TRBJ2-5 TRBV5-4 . TGTGCCAGCCATCCCCCGACTGGTGCCCAAGAGACCCAGTACTTC CASHPPTGAQETQYF
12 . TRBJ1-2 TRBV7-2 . TGTGCCAGCAGCCCAACAGAAAATGGCTACACCTTC CASSPTENGYTF
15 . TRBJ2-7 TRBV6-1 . TGTGCCAGCAGCGAGTGGGCAGGGGACTCCTACGAGCAGTACTTC CASSEWAGDSYEQYF
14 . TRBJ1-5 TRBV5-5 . TGTGCCAGCAGCTTGGGACAGATTGTGGAGCCCCAGCATTTT CASSLGQIVEPQHF
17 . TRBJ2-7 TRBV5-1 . TGCGCCAGCAGCTTGGGCGATCGGACAGATTATCCCTACGAGCAGTACTTC CASSLGDRTDYPYEQYF
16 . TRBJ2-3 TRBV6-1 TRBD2 TGTGCCAGCAGTGAACTAGCGGGAGATAACACAGATACGCAGTATTTT CASSELAGDNTDTQYF
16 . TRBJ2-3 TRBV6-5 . TGTGCCAGCAGTTCCGGACAGCTGTCAGGCACAGATACGCAGTATTTT CASSSGQLSGTDTQYF
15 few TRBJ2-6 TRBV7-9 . TGTGCCAGCAGCTTATCGGAGTCTGGGGCCAACGTCCTGACTTTC CASSLSESGANVLTF
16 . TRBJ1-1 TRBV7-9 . TGTGCCAGCAGGAACGGGGGGGGGCCCTTGAACACTGAAGCTTTCTTT CASRNGGGPLNTEAFF
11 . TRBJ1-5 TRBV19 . TGTGCCAGTAGTATAGGCGAGCCCCAGCATTTT CASSIGEPQHF
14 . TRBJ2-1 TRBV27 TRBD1 TGTGCCAGCAGGACGGACAGGGACGGAAATGAGCAGTTCTTC CASRTDRDGNEQFF
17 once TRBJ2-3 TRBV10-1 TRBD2 TGCGCCAGCAGTGAGCCGGGGACTAGCGGGATCACAGATACGCAGTATTTT CASSEPGTSGITDTQYF
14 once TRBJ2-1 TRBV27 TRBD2 TGTGCCAGCACGGGGGGGAACCAGTACAATGAGCAGTTCTTC CASTGGNQYNEQFF
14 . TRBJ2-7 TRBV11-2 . TGTGCCAGCACCTCCTGGGGGCCTTCCTACGAGCAGTACTTC CASTSWGPSYEQYF
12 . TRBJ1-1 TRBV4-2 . TGTGCCAGCAGCCACGGGAGCACTGAAGCTTTCTTT CASSHGSTEAFF
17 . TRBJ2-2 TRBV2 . TGTGCCAGCTCTGTGGCGGGCCATTATCCGAACACCGGGGAGCTGTTTTTT CASSVAGHYPNTGELFF
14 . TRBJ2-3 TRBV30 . TGTGCCTGGAGTCCACTGGGGCGCGGAGATACGCAGTATTTT CAWSPLGRGDTQYF
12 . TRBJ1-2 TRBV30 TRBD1 TGTGCCTGGGGACAGGGCCACTATGGCTACACCTTC CAWGQGHYGYTF